Below are 14 T cell receptor beta chains sequenced from a single sample in a study of cytomegalovirus exposure and HLA in healthy donors. The primer mix had 60 Vbeta and 13 Jbeta primers. TCRdb's table, derived via immunoSEQ multiplex PCR, lists solely in-frame clones and lacks some. The table shows 90,000 to 120,000 clones, with around 69% occurring only once. Sequencing was performed on PBMCs. Receptors originate from a man aged 18 to 29 in good health and CMV-seronegative.

As regards this clone: The same CDR3 arises from other DNA sequences in this sample as well. This chain links TRBV5-1 with TRBJ2-5, with a tentative D call TRBD1 (6 bases). In germline, CDR1 is SGHRS, CDR2 YFSETQ. The CDR3 runs 13 residues. The V end was cut by 2 bases, the J end by 2 bases, with 7 bases between. CDR3 loop: CASSFRGQETQYF. CDR3 DNA: TGCGCCAGCAGCTTCAGGGGTCAAGAGACCCAGTACTTC.

The chain links TRBV5-5 to TRBJ2-7, with D perhaps TRBD2 (7 bases). Trimming cost V 2 bases and J 3 bases, with 12 bases left between them. The germline V gene encodes CDR1 SGHKS and CDR2 YYEKEE (reference sequence). The CDR3 has 14 residues. CDR3 DNA: TGTGCCAGCAGCTTAGGGGGGGTCCACTACGAGCAGTACTTC. It yields the protein CASSLGGVHYEQYF.

The genes are TRBV2 and TRBJ2-2, with D perhaps TRBD2 (5 bases). V was pared by 2 bases and J by 1 base, with 11 bases between. CDR1 is SNHLY and CDR2 is FYNNEI in the germline V gene. CDR3 length equals 16 residues. This chain's CDR3 is CASSEPLGKNTGELFF. The CDR3 DNA follows: TGTGCCAGCAGTGAACCGCTCGGGAAGAACACCGGGGAGCTGTTTTTT.

The rearrangement links TRBV5-8 to TRBJ2-7; D might be TRBD1 (5 bases). The CDR3 runs to 16 residues. Germline assignment: CDR1 SGHTS and CDR2 YDEGEE. Trimming took 0 bases from V and 2 from J, leaving 15 bases between them. The CDR3, as DNA: TGTGCCAGCAGCTTGGGCAGCCGGGCCAGGGCCTACGAGCAGTACTTC. Protein sequence: CASSLGSRARAYEQYF.

This rearrangement joins TRBV4-2 to TRBJ2-2; the D is unclear. The CDR3 loop spans 14 amino acids. V was trimmed by 0 bases and J by 6 bases, leaving 8 bases between them. Germline values: CDR1 LGHNA, CDR2 YNFKEQ. Here the CDR3 DNA reads TGTGCCAGCAGCCAAGACCTTACTCCCGGGGAGCTGTTTTTT. Translating gives CASSQDLTPGELFF.

The chain has TRBV6-1 and TRBJ1-1; TRBD1 agrees at 9 bases. The V gene's germline CDR1 is MNHNS and CDR2 SASEGT. After removal of 5 bases from V and 4 bases from J, the junction contained 8 bases not matched to a gene. This CDR3 spans 15 amino acids. The CDR3: CASSPGTGKATEAFF. The CDR3 nucleotides are TGTGCCAGCAGTCCTGGGACAGGGAAGGCCACTGAAGCTTTCTTT.

This clone was recorded a few times. The chain links TRBV9 to TRBJ1-4, with 9 bases lining up with TRBD1. The germline gives CDR1 SGDLS, CDR2 YYNGEE. This CDR3 is built from 14 residues. V shed 4 bases and J 8 bases; nucleotides not matched to a gene: 6. The CDR3 protein is CASSSGQGVEKLFF. In DNA, the CDR3 is TGTGCCAGCAGCTCGGGACAGGGAGTCGAAAAACTGTTTTTT.

This chain's CDR3 is CASSQETGGGVYEQYF. In DNA form, the CDR3 reads TGTGCCAGCAGCCAAGAAACGGGGGGGGGCGTCTACGAGCAGTACTTC. The chain recombines TRBV14 with TRBJ2-7, with TRBD2 identical over 8 bases. Looked up from germline, CDR1 is SGHDN and CDR2 is FVKESK. J gave up 3 bases and V 0 bases, and 7 bases lay outside the gene matches. This CDR3 region has 16 residues.

The chain employs TRBV7-9 and TRBJ1-2; no clear D gene. Germline CDR1 is SEHNR and CDR2 is FQNEAQ (reference sequence). This CDR3 is built from 16 residues. The V and J ends lost 5 bases and 7 bases respectively, with 23 bases between them. The CDR3 region is CASSPFRTIPIGGYTF. The CDR3 DNA is TGTGCCAGCAGCCCCTTCCGGACTATCCCGATCGGTGGCTACACCTTC.

The chain links TRBV29-1 to TRBJ1-2, with TRBD1 as a possible D gene (5 bases). The CDR3 is made up of 14 amino acids. The ends were cut back, 4 bases at V and 5 bases at J, with 17 bases in the middle. Per the germline V gene, CDR1 is SQVTM and CDR2 is ANQGSEA. In DNA, the CDR3 is TGCAGCGTTGCCGAACTCGACAGTAATTATGGCTACACCTTC. The encoded protein is CSVAELDSNYGYTF.

The rearrangement links TRBV4-1 to TRBJ2-3; maybe TRBD2 (6 bases). The CDR3 runs 14 residues. V lost 0 bases and J lost 12, with 16 bases in between. Per the germline V gene, CDR1 is MGHRA and CDR2 is YSYEKL. The CDR3 DNA follows: TGCGCCAGCAGCCAAGAAGATAGACTAGGCGCTCAGTATTTT. Its protein product is CASSQEDRLGAQYF.

This clone was counted ten times or more. This chain connects TRBV5-6 to TRBJ1-2, with TRBD1 matching over 9 bases. V lost 3 bases, J lost 7 bases, and 16 bases stayed unmatched. CDR3 length equals 17 residues. CDR1 is SGHDT and CDR2 is YYEEEE in the germline V gene. In DNA, the CDR3 is TGTGCCAGCAGCTCCGGGACAGGGCTTGAAAATTTGGGTGGCTACACCTTC. Its translation: CASSSGTGLENLGGYTF.

The rearrangement uses TRBV6-5 and TRBJ1-2, with D possibly matching TRBD1 (5 bases). V lost 6 bases to trimming and J lost 4 bases, with 18 bases between them. The CDR3 sequence is 15 residues long. CDR1 MNHEY and CDR2 SVGAGI come from the germline V gene. This CDR3 is CASRHDETGPYGYTF. The CDR3 bases are TGTGCCAGCAGGCACGATGAAACAGGCCCCTATGGCTACACCTTC.

The V and J genes are TRBV27 and TRBJ1-5; perhaps TRBD1 as D (5 bases). Trimming shortened V by 5 bases and J by 2 bases, and 10 bases separated the two germline ends. This CDR3 comprises 14 residues. Germline CDR1 reads MNHEY; CDR2 reads SMNVEV (reference sequence). CDR3 nucleotide sequence: TGTGCCAGCAGTACCGGGGGGGGCAATCAGCCCCAGCATTTT. Translating gives CASSTGGGNQPQHF.